This T cell receptor (beta chain) came from a study of control samples from healthy donors and cancer patients. Germline lookup yields CDR1 MNHEY and CDR2 SVGEGT. The CDR3 spans 14 residues. Losses at the gene ends were 3 bases for V and 5 bases for J; bases not matched to a gene: 4. The assay was immunoSEQ multiplex PCR, and TCRdb's table has in-frame clones only and misses some. Counted here are 100,000 or so clones, 83% occurring once; the ten biggest clones make up less than 15%. The receptor's source is a woman aged 45-60 years in good health. The rearrangement joins TRBV6-2 or TRBV6-3 to TRBJ2-3, with 8 nucleotides matching TRBD2. Sequenced material: blood. DNA for the CDR3: TGTGCCAGCAGTTATCGACTAGCGCTAGATACGCAGTATTTT. Translated: CASSYRLALDTQYF.